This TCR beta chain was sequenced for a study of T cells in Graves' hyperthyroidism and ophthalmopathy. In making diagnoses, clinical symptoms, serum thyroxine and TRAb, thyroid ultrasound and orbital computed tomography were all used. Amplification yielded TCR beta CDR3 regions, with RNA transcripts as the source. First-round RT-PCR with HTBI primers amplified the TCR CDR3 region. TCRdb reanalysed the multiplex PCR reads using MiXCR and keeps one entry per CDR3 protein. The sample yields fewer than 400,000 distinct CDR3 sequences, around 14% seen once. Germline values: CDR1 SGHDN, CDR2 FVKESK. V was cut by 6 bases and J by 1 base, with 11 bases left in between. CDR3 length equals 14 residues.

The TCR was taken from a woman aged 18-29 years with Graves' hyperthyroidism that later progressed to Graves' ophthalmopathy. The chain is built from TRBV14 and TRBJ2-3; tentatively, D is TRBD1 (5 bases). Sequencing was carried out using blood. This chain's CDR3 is CASSRQTRTDTQYF. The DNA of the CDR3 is TGTGCCAGCAGTCGACAGACCCGCACAGATACGCAGTATTTT. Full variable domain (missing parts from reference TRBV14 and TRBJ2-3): EAGVTQFPSHSVIEKGQTVTLRCDPISGHDNLYWYRRVMGKEIKFLLHFVKESKQDESGMPNNRFLAERTGGTYSTLKVQPAELEDSGVYFCASSRQTRTDTQYFGPGTRLTVL.